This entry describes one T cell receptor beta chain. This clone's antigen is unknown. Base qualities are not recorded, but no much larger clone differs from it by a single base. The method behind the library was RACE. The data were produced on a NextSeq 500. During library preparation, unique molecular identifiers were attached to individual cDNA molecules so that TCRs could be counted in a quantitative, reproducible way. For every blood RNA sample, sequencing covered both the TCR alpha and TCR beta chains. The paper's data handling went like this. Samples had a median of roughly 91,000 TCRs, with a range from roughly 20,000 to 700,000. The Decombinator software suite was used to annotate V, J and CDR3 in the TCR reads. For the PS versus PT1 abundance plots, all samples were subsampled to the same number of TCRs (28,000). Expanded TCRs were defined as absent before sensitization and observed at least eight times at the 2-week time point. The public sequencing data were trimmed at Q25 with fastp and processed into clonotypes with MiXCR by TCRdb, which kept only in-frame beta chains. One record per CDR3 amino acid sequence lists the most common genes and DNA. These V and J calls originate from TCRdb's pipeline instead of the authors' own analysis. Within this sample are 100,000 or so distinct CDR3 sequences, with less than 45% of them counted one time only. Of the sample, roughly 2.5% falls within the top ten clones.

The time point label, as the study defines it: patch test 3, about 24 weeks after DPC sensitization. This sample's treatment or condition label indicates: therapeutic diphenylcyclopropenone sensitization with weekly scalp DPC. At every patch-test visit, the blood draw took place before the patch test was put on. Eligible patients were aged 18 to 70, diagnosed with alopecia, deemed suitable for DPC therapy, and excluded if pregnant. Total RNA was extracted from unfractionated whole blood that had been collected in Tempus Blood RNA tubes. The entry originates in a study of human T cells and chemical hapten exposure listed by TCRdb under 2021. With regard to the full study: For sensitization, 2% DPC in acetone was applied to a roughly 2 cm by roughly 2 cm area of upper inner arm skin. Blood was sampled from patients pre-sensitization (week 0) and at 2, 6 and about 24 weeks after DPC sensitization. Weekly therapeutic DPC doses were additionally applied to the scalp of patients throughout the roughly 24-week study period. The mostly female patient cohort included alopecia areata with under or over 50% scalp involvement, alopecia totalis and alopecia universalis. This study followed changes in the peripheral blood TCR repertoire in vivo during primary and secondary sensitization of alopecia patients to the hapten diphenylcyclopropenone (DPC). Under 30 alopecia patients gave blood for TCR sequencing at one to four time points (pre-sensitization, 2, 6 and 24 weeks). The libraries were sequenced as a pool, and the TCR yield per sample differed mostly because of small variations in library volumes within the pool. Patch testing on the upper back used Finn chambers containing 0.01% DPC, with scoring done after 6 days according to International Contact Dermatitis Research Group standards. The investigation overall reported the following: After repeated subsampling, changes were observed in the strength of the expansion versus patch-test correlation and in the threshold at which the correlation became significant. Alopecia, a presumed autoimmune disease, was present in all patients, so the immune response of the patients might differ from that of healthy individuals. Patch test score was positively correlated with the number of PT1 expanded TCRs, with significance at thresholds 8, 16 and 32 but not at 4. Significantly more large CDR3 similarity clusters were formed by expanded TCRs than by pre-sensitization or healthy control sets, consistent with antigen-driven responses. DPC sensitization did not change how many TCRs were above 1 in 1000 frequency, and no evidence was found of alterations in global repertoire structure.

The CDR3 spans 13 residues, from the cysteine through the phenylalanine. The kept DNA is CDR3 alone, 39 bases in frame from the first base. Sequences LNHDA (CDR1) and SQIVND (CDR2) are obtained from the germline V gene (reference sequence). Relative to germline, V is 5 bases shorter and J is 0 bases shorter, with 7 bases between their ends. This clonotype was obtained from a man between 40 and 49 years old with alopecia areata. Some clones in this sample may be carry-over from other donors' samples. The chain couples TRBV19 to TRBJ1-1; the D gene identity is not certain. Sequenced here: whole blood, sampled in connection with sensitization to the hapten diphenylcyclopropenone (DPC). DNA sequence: TGTGCCAGTAGTGGGCTGTTGAACACTGAAGCTTTCTTT. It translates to CASSGLLNTEAFF.